The clone carrying this T cell receptor (beta chain) occurred a few times. The data are from a study of identical twins. Each CDR3 protein is one row after TCRdb ran MiXCR on the 5' RACE reads. The repertoire holds about 220,000 distinct CDR3 sequences, with 6.5% to 9% as singletons. CDR3 length: 16 amino acids. V was trimmed by 1 base and J by 2 bases, leaving 12 bases between them. Germline V lookup: CDR1 SNHLY, CDR2 FYNNEI. The sample also formed part of further work on yellow fever vaccine responses in identical twins.

This TCR was recovered from a woman aged 18-29 years in good health. Sample: CD8+ T cells sorted from blood. The rearrangement joins TRBV2 to TRBJ2-1; possibly TRBD2 for D (6 bases). The CDR3 nucleotides read TGTGCCAGCAGTGAAGGGCTAGCGCTTACCTACAATGAGCAGTTCTTC. This gives the protein CASSEGLALTYNEQFF.